A single sample is the source of the 29 T cell receptor beta chains below, sequenced in a study of Ad26.COV2.S vaccination and SARS-CoV-2 variants. The table came from immunoSEQ multiplex PCR; TCRdb's copy has only in-frame clones and leaves some out. Of about 680,000 clones in the sample, roughly nine tenths were seen once. Treatment in this sample: 15 to 20 received Ad26.COV2.S at low or high dose, single or two shots; 5 received placebo; per-sample allocation not given. Collection of the samples took place on day 63 after the first injection of vaccine or placebo. The sample here was peripheral blood, taken in a trial of Ad26.COV2.S vaccine versus placebo. The receptors stem from a person aged 18-65 years who received the Ad26.COV2.S COVID-19 vaccine or a placebo.

The CDR3 here is CASSSGPYEDSPLHF. CDR3 nucleotides: TGCGCCAGCAGCTCCGGGCCCTATGAGGATTCACCCCTCCACTTT. V is TRBV5-1 and J is TRBJ1-6; D is unclear. Trimming removed 3 bases at V and 8 bases at J, with 15 bases between. CDR1 and CDR2 from the germline V gene are SGHRS and YFSETQ. The CDR3 length is 15 residues.

This chain uses TRBV6-5 with TRBJ2-1; D possibly uses TRBD1 or TRBD2 (7 bases each). The germline V gene encodes CDR1 MNHEY and CDR2 SVGAGI. This CDR3 has 16 amino acids. V was pared by 0 bases and J by 6 bases, with 15 bases between. The CDR3 coding sequence is TGTGCCAGCAGTTACTCGGCTCCAGGGGGGGGCAATGAGCAGTTCTTC. It specifies CASSYSAPGGGNEQFF.

The V call is TRBV7-9, the J call TRBJ2-2, with 7 positions matching TRBD2. CDR1 SEHNR and CDR2 FQNEAQ come from the germline V gene (reference sequence). The trim removed 5 bases at V and 1 base at J, leaving 7 bases unmatched. The CDR3 spans 16 residues. The CDR3, as DNA: TGTGCCAGCAGCCCGGGTGGGACTAAGAACACCGGGGAGCTGTTTTTT. Translating gives CASSPGGTKNTGELFF.

The chain recombines TRBV18 with TRBJ1-5; TRBD1 agrees at 7 bases. Germline CDR1 KGHSH, CDR2 LQKENI. The CDR3 is made up of 14 amino acids. The J segment lost 4 bases and the V segment lost 6 bases, leaving 6 bases of the junction unmatched. CDR3 DNA sequence: TGTGCCAGCTCCCCGACAGGGAAAAATCAGCCCCAGCATTTT. Residues: CASSPTGKNQPQHF.

For the CDR3, the DNA is TGTGCCAGCAGCCGGGGTGGAGCGGGAGGCTACAATGAGCAGTTCTTC. Protein: CASSRGGAGGYNEQFF. The J gene is TRBJ2-1, the V gene TRBV5-6; TRBD2 matches at 9 bases. V shed 4 bases and J 3 bases; nucleotides not matched to a gene: 8. CDR1 is SGHDT, CDR2 YYEEEE, per germline. The CDR3 spans 16 residues. Full variable domain (outside the CDR3, taken from reference TRBV5-6 and TRBJ2-1): DAGVTQSPTHLIKTRGQQVTLRCSPKSGHDTVSWYQQALGQGPQFIFQYYEEEERQRGNFPDRFSGHQFPNYSSELNVNALLLGDSALYLCASSRGGAGGYNEQFFGPGTRLTVL.

The genes are TRBV25-1 and TRBJ2-3; maybe TRBD2 (5 bases). CDR3 length: 15 amino acids. Trimming removed 1 base at V and 4 bases at J, with 12 bases between. Germline-derived CDR1 and CDR2 are MGHDK and SYGVNS. DNA for the CDR3: TGTGCCAGCAGTGAATTTGAGGGCCTCGCAGATACGCAGTATTTT. Amino acids: CASSEFEGLADTQYF. Supplemented by reference TRBV25-1 and TRBJ2-3, the full variable domain reads EADIYQTPRYLVIGTGKKITLECSQTMGHDKMYWYQQDPGMELHLIHYSYGVNSTEKGDLSSESTVSRIRTEHFPLTLESARPSHTSQYLCASSEFEGLADTQYFGPGTRLTVL.

Concerning this clone itself: Different DNA sequences within this sample yield the same CDR3. This chain links TRBV7-8 with TRBJ2-5; D gene unclear. Germline V lookup: CDR1 SGHVS, CDR2 FQNEAQ. The CDR3 has 13 residues. Deletions cut 1 base from V and 2 bases from J, with 5 bases between. CDR3 coding DNA: TGTGCCAGCAGCTTAGGACTGCAAGAGACCCAGTACTTC. This encodes CASSLGLQETQYF.

This clone was recorded a few times. The V and J genes are TRBV14 and TRBJ2-7; a weak D match, TRBD1 (5 bases). The CDR3 is 13 amino acids. Per germline, CDR1 SGHDN and CDR2 FVKESK. Trimming pared 3 bases from V and 8 bases from J, leaving 14 bases between. This CDR3 is CASSQAGFRKQYF. The CDR3 bases are TGTGCCAGCAGCCAGGCAGGGTTCCGGAAGCAGTACTTC.

The genes are TRBV10-2 and TRBJ2-7, with TRBD1 identical over 9 bases. V shed 4 bases and J 4 bases; nucleotides not matched to a gene: 8. In germline, CDR1 is WSHSY, CDR2 SAAADI. The CDR3 is 15 residues long. Written as DNA, the CDR3 is TGCGCCAGCAGTGGCGGGACAGGGCGGGGGTACGAGCAGTACTTC. It translates to CASSGGTGRGYEQYF.

V and J are TRBV21-1 and TRBJ2-3; the DNA was not compared with TRBD2, the D call given in the table. TRBV21-1 is a known pseudogene. The CDR3 contains 15 residues. CDR3 sequence: CASSRLAGPTDTQYF. The CDR3 nucleotides read TGTGCCAGCAGCAGACTAGCGGGACCCACAGATACGCAGTATTTT.

The chain combines TRBV5-4 with TRBJ2-3; D call uncertain. Per the germline V gene, CDR1 is SGHNT and CDR2 is YYREEE (reference sequence). V lost 4 bases and J 6 bases, leaving 9 bases between the germline ends. The CDR3 runs to 12 residues. Here the CDR3 reads CASSLPKDTQYF. As DNA, the CDR3 is TGTGCCAGCAGCCTACCGAAGGATACGCAGTATTTT.

The V and J genes are TRBV2 and TRBJ2-1; TRBD2 matches at 14 bases. This CDR3 spans 15 amino acids. Germline values: CDR1 SNHLY, CDR2 FYNNEI. V dropped 8 bases and J dropped 9; count of bases not matched to a gene: 9. For the CDR3, the DNA is TGTGCCAGCCAACTGAACGGACTAGCGGGAGGTGAGCAGTTCTTC. Its translation is CASQLNGLAGGEQFF.

V gene TRBV5-4 combines with J gene TRBJ2-2; 8 nucleotides agree with TRBD1. From germline, CDR1 is SGHNT and CDR2 YYREEE (reference sequence). CDR3 size: 17 residues. J gave up 6 bases and V 5 bases, and 15 bases lay outside the gene matches. CDR3 residues: CASSRSFGQDRAGELFF. The DNA for the CDR3 is TGTGCCAGCAGTCGGTCCTTCGGTCAGGACAGGGCCGGGGAGCTGTTTTTT.

The J gene is TRBJ2-6, the V gene TRBV7-2; the match to TRBD1 covers 8 bases. Trimming removed 4 bases from V and 1 base from J; junction bases left unmatched: 6. The CDR3 extends over 17 amino acids. Germline-derived CDR1 and CDR2 are SGHTA and FQGNSA. Here the CDR3 DNA reads TGTGCCAGCAGCTCCGGACAGGGCGGGTCTGGGGCCAACGTCCTGACTTTC. It translates to CASSSGQGGSGANVLTF. The full variable domain, completed using reference TRBV7-2 and TRBJ2-6, is GAGVSQSPSNKVTEKGKDVELRCDPISGHTALYWYRQSLGQGLEFLIYFQGNSAPDKSGLPSDRFSAERTGGSVSTLTIQRTQQEDSAVYLCASSSGQGGSGANVLTFGAGSRLTVL.

This chain joins TRBV30 and TRBJ2-5; D gene uncertain. This CDR3 is 12 amino acids long. Trimming shortened V by 3 bases and J by 5 bases, and 10 bases separated the two germline ends. Germline loops: CDR1 GTSNPN, CDR2 SVGIG (reference sequence). The CDR3 DNA sequence: TGTGCCTGGAGCCCAGCCGGGGAGACCCAGTACTTC. It yields the protein CAWSPAGETQYF.

This sequence joins TRBV19 and TRBJ2-1; TRBD1 agrees at 8 bases. With 0 bases clipped from V and 9 bases from J, the junction kept 1 base outside the gene matches. The CDR3 has 13 residues. Per germline, CDR1 LNHDA and CDR2 SQIVND (reference sequence). The CDR3 DNA reads TGTGCCAGTAGTATAGATCAGGGGGCTGAGCAGTTCTTC. Encoded protein: CASSIDQGAEQFF.

This chain joins TRBV3-1 (or the pseudogene TRBV3-2) and TRBJ1-5; D remains unclear. Trimming removed 4 bases from V and 1 base from J, with 8 bases in between. This CDR3 has 14 amino acids. From germline, CDR1 is LGHDT and CDR2 YNNKEL (reference sequence). CDR3 loop: CASSPHASNQPQHF. The CDR3 coding sequence is TGTGCCAGCAGCCCCCACGCGAGCAATCAGCCCCAGCATTTT.

The sample holds one count of this clone. V and J are TRBV7-9 and TRBJ1-5; D might be TRBD1 (5 bases). Germline loops: CDR1 SEHNR, CDR2 FQNEAQ (reference sequence). This CDR3 comprises 14 residues. The V gene lost 3 bases and the J gene lost 4 bases, with 10 bases spanning the gap. The chain's CDR3 is CASSLGDRNQPQHF. The CDR3 DNA sequence: TGTGCCAGCAGCTTGGGTGACAGAAATCAGCCCCAGCATTTT.

The CDR3 here is CASSPSKGSYNSPLHF. The CDR3 coding sequence is TGTGCCAGCTCACCCTCAAAAGGTTCCTATAATTCACCCCTCCACTTT. The V gene is TRBV18, the J gene TRBJ1-6; the D is unclear. The germline gives CDR1 KGHSH, CDR2 LQKENI. The CDR3 sequence is 16 residues long. V was cut by 3 bases and J by 1 base, with 10 bases left in between.

This sequence joins TRBV11-2 and TRBJ1-2; the D gene is possibly TRBD1 (5 bases). V lost 5 bases to trimming and J lost 6 bases, with 10 bases between them. Germline CDR1 SGHAT, CDR2 FQNNGV. The CDR3 has 12 residues. CDR3 sequence (DNA): TGTGCCAGCAGCGTTGGGACGGATGGCTACACCTTC. Its translation: CASSVGTDGYTF.

This sequence joins TRBV19 and TRBJ2-2, with 7 positions matching TRBD1. V shed 7 bases, J shed 7 bases, and the junction held 24 bases outside the gene matches. This CDR3 region has 19 residues. Germline assignment: CDR1 LNHDA and CDR2 SQIVND (reference sequence). The CDR3 region is CASNPPGQRGLGLVGELFF. CDR3 in DNA: TGTGCCAGTAATCCGCCGGGACAGAGGGGCCTAGGCCTCGTCGGGGAGCTGTTTTTT.

The genes are TRBV6-5 and TRBJ1-2, with D unclear. V was cut by 3 bases and J by 8 bases, with 13 bases left in between. In germline, CDR1 is MNHEY, CDR2 SVGAGI. The CDR3 extends over 13 amino acids. This chain's CDR3 is CASSYGQEIGYTF. CDR3 nucleotide sequence: TGTGCCAGCAGTTATGGTCAGGAGATCGGCTACACCTTC.

The chain recombines TRBV7-2 with TRBJ2-5; D is perhaps TRBD1 (6 bases). Germline-derived CDR1 and CDR2 are SGHTA and FQGNSA. V lost 7 bases to trimming and J lost 5 bases, with 17 bases between them. This CDR3 is built from 14 residues. The CDR3 sequence is CASTQLGAWETQYF. In DNA, the CDR3 is TGTGCCAGCACCCAACTGGGGGCTTGGGAGACCCAGTACTTC.

The V gene is TRBV5-1, the J gene TRBJ2-7; 12 nucleotides line up with TRBD1. Unmatched junction bases numbered 5, after V lost 0 bases and J lost 4 bases. Germline V gene sequence: CDR1 SGHRS, CDR2 YFSETQ. The CDR3 totals 16 residues. CDR3: CASSLGAGQGAYEQYF. In DNA, the CDR3 is TGCGCCAGCAGCTTGGGGGCGGGACAGGGGGCTTACGAGCAGTACTTC.

On this clone: A read error may account for a junction end that differs from germline. This rearrangement joins TRBV7-3 to TRBJ1-2; no firm D call. CDR3 size: 14 residues. Germline lookup yields CDR1 SGHTA and CDR2 FQGTGA. The CDR3 here is CASSPGSPNSGYTF. The DNA for the CDR3 is TGTGCCAGCAGCCCCGGGTCCCCCAACTCTGGCTACACCTTC.

The V call is TRBV13, the J call TRBJ2-7; D is possibly TRBD2 (5 bases). Germline assignment: CDR1 PRHDT and CDR2 FYEKMQ (reference sequence). Trimming left V 2 bases short and J 5 bases short, with 7 bases between. The CDR3 covers 12 residues. Here the CDR3 DNA reads TGTGCCAGCAGCTTACGAGGGAACGAGCAGTACTTC. It is translated as CASSLRGNEQYF.

The chain combines TRBV4-1 with TRBJ2-7; a weak D match, TRBD1 (6 bases). CDR3 length equals 15 residues. In germline, CDR1 is MGHRA, CDR2 YSYEKL. With 0 bases removed from V and 5 bases from J, the gap between germline ends came to 14 bases. The CDR3, as DNA: TGCGCCAGCAGCCAAGAGGGAACAGGGTACGACGAGCAGTACTTC. Residues: CASSQEGTGYDEQYF.

The chain employs TRBV27 and TRBJ2-7; D may be TRBD1 (6 bases). The CDR3 totals 14 residues. The V and J ends lost 8 bases and 0 bases respectively, with 14 bases between them. Germline V CDR1 and CDR2: MNHEY, SMNVEV (reference sequence). CDR3 loop: CASADRITSYEQYF. CDR3 in DNA: TGTGCCAGCGCTGACAGGATTACCTCCTACGAGCAGTACTTC.

The CDR3 DNA reads TGTGCCAGCAGCTTAGCGGACAGCTTGGGAGCTTTCTTT. It specifies CASSLADSLGAFF. This chain connects TRBV11-2 to TRBJ1-1, with TRBD1 as a possible D gene (6 bases). Germline lookup yields CDR1 SGHAT and CDR2 FQNNGV. This CDR3 has 13 residues. Trimming took 1 base from V and 10 from J, leaving 13 bases between them.